The source of this T cell receptor (beta chain) is a study of T cells in localized non-small cell lung cancer. The CDR3 is 15 residues long. The junction had 5 bases not matched to a gene; V was cut back by 4 bases and J by 2 bases. Germline lookup yields CDR1 KGHSH and CDR2 LQKENI. For this clone: Its antigen is not known.

Regarding the study as a whole: Owing to sequencing of a solitary tumor region, heterogeneity cannot be discounted.

This table comes from immunoSEQ multiplex PCR, and its TCRdb copy is limited to in-frame clones, with some not included. The top ten hold over 25% of the sample, which has about 1,100 clones, about 22% seen once. This sample comprised normal lung tissue next to the tumor, obtained before any cancer treatment. The TCR comes from a male donor aged 60 or over with stage I lung adenocarcinoma. The chain links TRBV18 to TRBJ2-7; 10 bases map to TRBD1. CDR3 amino acids: CASSLGTGATYEQYF. In DNA, the CDR3 is TGTGCCAGCTCACTCGGGACAGGGGCCACCTACGAGCAGTACTTC.